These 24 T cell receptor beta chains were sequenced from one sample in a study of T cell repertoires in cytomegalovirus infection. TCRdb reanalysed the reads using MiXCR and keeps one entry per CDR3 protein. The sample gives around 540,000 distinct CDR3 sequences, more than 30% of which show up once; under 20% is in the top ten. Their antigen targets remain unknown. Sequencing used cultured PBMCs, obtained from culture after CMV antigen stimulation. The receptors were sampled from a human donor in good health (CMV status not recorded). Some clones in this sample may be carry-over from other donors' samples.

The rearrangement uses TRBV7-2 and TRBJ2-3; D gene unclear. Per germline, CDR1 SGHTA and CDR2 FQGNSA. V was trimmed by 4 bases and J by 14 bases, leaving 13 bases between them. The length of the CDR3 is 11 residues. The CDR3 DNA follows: TGTGCCAGCAGCTCCCGTAGTAACCCGTATTTT. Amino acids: CASSSRSNPYF.

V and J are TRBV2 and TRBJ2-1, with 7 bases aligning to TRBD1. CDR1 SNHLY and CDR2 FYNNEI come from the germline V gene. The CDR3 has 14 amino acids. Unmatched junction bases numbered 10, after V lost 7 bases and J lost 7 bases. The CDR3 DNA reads TGTGCCAGCATTCAGGGGGTGTCATTGAATGAGCAGTTCTTC. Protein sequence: CASIQGVSLNEQFF.

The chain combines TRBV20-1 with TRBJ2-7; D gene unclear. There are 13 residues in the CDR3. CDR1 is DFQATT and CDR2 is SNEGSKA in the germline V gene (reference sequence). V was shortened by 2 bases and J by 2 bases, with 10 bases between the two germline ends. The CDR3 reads CSARQIQAYEQYF. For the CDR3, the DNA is TGCAGTGCTAGACAGATCCAAGCCTACGAGCAGTACTTC.

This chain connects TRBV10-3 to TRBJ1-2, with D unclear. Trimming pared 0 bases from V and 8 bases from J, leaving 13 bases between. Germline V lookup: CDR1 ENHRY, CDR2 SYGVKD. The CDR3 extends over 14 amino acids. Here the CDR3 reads CAISESNLRKGYTF. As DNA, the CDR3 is TGTGCCATCAGTGAGTCGAACCTGAGGAAGGGCTACACCTTC.

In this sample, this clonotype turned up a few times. CDR3 coding DNA: TGTGCCAGTAGGGGGACAAGCCTTTATCAGCCCCAGCATTTT. This codes for CASRGTSLYQPQHF. The V gene is TRBV19, the J gene TRBJ1-5; tentatively, D is TRBD1 (6 bases). Germline assignment: CDR1 LNHDA and CDR2 SQIVND (reference sequence). With 6 bases removed from V and 5 bases from J, the gap between germline ends came to 14 bases. The CDR3 contains 14 residues.

The CDR3 sequence: CSADSGSSPLHF. Written as DNA, the CDR3 is TGCAGTGCTGATAGCGGAAGTTCACCCCTCCACTTT. The V call is TRBV20-1, the J call TRBJ1-6; no firm D call. V was shortened by 5 bases and J by 9 bases, with 11 bases between the two germline ends. CDR3 length: 12 amino acids. The germline gives CDR1 DFQATT, CDR2 SNEGSKA (reference sequence).

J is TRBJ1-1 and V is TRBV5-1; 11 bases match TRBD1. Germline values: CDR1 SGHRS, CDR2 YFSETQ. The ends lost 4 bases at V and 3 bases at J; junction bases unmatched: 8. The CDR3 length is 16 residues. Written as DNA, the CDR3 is TGCGCCAGCAGCGACAGGACAGGGGGCGTAGACACTGAAGCTTTCTTT. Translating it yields CASSDRTGGVDTEAFF.

The CDR3 coding sequence is TGTGCCAGCAGTGTTAGCGGGTCCGGGGGCACCGGGGAGCTGTTTTTT. This gives the protein CASSVSGSGGTGELFF. This rearrangement joins TRBV12-3 or TRBV12-4 to TRBJ2-2, with TRBD2 matching 7 bases. V trimming: 5 bases; J trimming: 4 bases; junction bases outside the gene matches: 10. The CDR3 loop spans 16 amino acids.

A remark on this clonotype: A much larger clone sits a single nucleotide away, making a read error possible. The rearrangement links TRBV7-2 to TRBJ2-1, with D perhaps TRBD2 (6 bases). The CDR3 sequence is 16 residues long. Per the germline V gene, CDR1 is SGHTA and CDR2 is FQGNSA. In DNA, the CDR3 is TGTGCCGGCAGCTTTGCGGGGCACAACTCCTACAATGAGCAGTTCTTC. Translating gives CAGSFAGHNSYNEQFF.

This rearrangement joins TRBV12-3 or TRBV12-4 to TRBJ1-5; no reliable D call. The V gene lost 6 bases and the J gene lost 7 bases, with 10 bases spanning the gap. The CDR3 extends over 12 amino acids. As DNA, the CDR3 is TGTGCCAGCAGGACTCAGAGGCAGCCCCAGCATTTT. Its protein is CASRTQRQPQHF.

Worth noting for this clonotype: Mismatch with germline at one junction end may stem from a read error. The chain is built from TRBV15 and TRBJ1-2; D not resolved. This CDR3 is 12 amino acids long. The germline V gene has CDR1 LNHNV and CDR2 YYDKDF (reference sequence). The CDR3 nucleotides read TGTGCCACCAGCAGAGATTGGGAGGATGATCTCTTC. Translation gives CATSRDWEDDLF.

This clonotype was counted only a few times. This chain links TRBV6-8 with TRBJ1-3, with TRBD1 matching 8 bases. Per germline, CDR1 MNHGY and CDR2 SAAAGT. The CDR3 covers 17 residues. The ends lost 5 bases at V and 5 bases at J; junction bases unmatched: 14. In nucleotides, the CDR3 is TGTGCCAGCAGTGCCCAGAGCGGACAGGGACTTCGAAACACCATATATTTT. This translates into CASSAQSGQGLRNTIYF.

In nucleotides, the CDR3 is TGTGCCAGCAGCTTAAACGGGGGTTTGGAGACCCAGTACTTC. It codes for CASSLNGGLETQYF. This sequence joins TRBV7-9 and TRBJ2-5; D is possibly TRBD2 (6 bases). The CDR3 extends over 14 amino acids. The germline V gene has CDR1 SEHNR and CDR2 FQNEAQ (reference sequence). V lost 2 bases and J 5 bases, leaving 12 bases between the germline ends.

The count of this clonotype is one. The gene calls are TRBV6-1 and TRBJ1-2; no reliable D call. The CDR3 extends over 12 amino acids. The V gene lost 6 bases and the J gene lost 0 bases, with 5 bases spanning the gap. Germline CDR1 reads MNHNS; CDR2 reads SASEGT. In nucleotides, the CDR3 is TGTGCCAGCAGGTCTACTAACTATGGCTACACCTTC. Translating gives CASRSTNYGYTF.

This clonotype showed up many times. The CDR3 sequence: CASSYSVPGELFF. The CDR3 DNA reads as TGTGCCAGCAGTTATTCCGTTCCCGGGGAGCTGTTTTTT. The rearrangement links TRBV6-1 to TRBJ2-2; D uncertain. V shed 5 bases and J shed 6 bases, with 10 bases lying between them. Germline loops: CDR1 MNHNS, CDR2 SASEGT. The CDR3 covers 13 residues.

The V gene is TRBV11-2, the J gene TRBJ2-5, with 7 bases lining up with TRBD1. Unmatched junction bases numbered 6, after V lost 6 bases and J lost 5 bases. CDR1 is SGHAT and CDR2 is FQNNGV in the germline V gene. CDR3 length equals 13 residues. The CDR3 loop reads CASRQGWLETQYF. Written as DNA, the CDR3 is TGTGCCAGCAGACAGGGGTGGTTGGAGACCCAGTACTTC.

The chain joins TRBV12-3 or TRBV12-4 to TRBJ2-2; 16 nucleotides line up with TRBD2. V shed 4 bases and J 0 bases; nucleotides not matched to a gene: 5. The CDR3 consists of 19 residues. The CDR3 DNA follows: TGTGCCAGCAGTTCCCCGGGACTAGCGGGAGGGCCGAACACCGGGGAGCTGTTTTTT. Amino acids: CASSSPGLAGGPNTGELFF.

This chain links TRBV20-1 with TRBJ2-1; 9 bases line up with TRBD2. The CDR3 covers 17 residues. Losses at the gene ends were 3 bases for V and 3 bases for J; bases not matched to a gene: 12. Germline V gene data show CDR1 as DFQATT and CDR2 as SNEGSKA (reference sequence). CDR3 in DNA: TGCAGTGCTAGCACTCCGGGGGGACTAGCAGACTACAATGAGCAGTTCTTC. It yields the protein CSASTPGGLADYNEQFF.

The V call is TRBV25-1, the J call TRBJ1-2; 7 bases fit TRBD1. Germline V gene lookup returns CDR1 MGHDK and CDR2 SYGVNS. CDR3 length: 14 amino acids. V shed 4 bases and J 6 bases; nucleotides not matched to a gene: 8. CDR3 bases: TGTGCCAGCAGTGGAACCGGGACAGTCCATGGCTACACCTTC. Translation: CASSGTGTVHGYTF.

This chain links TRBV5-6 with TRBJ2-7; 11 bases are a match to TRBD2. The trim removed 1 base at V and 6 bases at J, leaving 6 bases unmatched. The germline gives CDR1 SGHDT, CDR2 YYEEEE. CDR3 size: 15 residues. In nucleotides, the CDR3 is TGTGCCAGCAGCTTGCTACTAGCGGGAGCCTGCGAGCAGTACTTC. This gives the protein CASSLLLAGACEQYF.

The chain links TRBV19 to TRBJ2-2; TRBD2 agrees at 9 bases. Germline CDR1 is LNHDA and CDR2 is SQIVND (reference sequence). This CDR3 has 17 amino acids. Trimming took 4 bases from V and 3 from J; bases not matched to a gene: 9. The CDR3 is CASSTLLAGPYTGELFF. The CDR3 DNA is TGTGCCAGTAGTACACTTCTAGCGGGACCGTACACCGGGGAGCTGTTTTTT.

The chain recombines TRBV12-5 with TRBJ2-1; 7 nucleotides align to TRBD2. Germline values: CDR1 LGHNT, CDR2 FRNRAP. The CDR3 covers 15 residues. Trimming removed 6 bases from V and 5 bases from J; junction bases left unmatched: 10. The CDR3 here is CASGPGTNGDNEQFF. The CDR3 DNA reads TGTGCTAGTGGCCCAGGGACTAACGGTGACAATGAGCAGTTCTTC.

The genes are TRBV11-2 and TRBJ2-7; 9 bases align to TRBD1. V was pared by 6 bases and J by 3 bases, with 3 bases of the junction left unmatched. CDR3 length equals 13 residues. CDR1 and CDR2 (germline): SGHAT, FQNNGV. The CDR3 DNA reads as TGTGCCAGCAGTCGGACAGGGGACTACGAGCAGTACGTC. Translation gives CASSRTGDYEQYV.

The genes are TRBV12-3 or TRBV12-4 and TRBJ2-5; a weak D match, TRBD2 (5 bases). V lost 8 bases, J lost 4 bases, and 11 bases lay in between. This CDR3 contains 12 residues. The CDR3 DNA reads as TGTGCCAGCGGTAGGCGGGTAGAGACCCAGTACTTC. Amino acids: CASGRRVETQYF.